This is a list of T cell receptor beta chains from one sample in a study of blood T cells in healthy people across ages. TCRdb redid the calling of the 5' RACE reads with MiXCR, one entry per CDR3 protein. The sample carries about 730,000 distinct CDR3 sequences, around 46% recorded once. Sequencing was performed on blood. The receptor source for this set is a woman between 55 and 75 years old in good health. Both conserved end residues are part of each CDR3.

j_gene | len | v_gene | CDR3aa
TRBJ1-4 | 14 | TRBV6-2/TRBV6-3 | CASSYSQRREKLFF
TRBJ1-1 | 13 | TRBV5-1 | CASSATMNTEAFF
TRBJ2-3 | 15 | TRBV6-5 | CASRPTPGLGGTQYF
TRBJ2-4 | 16 | TRBV27 | CASRPTGGSVKNIQYF
TRBJ2-1 | 15 | TRBV20-1 | CSASMRQRVYNEQFF
TRBJ1-3 | 14 | TRBV12-3/TRBV12-4 | CASSLGTGGNTIYF
TRBJ1-1 | 15 | TRBV7-2 | CASSRNSLMSTEAFF
NA | 15 | TRBV7-9 | CASSLVDRGYYEQYF
TRBJ1-3 | 15 | TRBV6-2/TRBV6-3 | CASSYSNSGGNTIYF
TRBJ1-1 | 17 | TRBV7-9 | CASSLFGTGGRNTEAFF
TRBJ2-3 | 14 | TRBV20-1 | CSAFGTWGPDTQYF
TRBJ2-7 | 18 | TRBV5-6 | CASSLLGPGLKGSYEQYF
TRBJ2-6 | 14 | TRBV18 | CASSPDSGANVLTF
TRBJ2-1 | 13 | TRBV10-3 | CAIRGQGDNEQFF
NA | 14 | TRBV5-1 | CASSIGTTIHEQYF
TRBJ2-2 | 15 | TRBV14 | CASSLRQANTGELFF